This is a list of T cell receptor beta chains from one sample in a study of T-cell reconstitution after alpha-beta-depleted transplantation in children. From the PCR reads, TCRdb called clonotypes with MiXCR, one entry per CDR3 protein. The data contain about 510,000 distinct CDR3 sequences, roughly 10% of them seen just once; the ten biggest clones take up roughly 15%. The sample was PBMCs, mostly from graft donor cells, taken 180 days after TCRalphabeta/CD19-depleted stem cell transplant. The origin of the receptors is a female patient aged 2-9 years who had a stem cell transplant for aplastic anemia, so the T cells may come from the graft donor. Each CDR3 is given with its conserved first and last residue. The D gene is left open where the match is weak. Size values are once, few and many counts, or a class for expanded clones, and some rows have none.

clone size: few; D gene: .; V gene: TRBV19; J gene: TRBJ2-1; CDR3 protein: CASPPPGVGYNEQFF; CDR3 DNA: TGTGCCAGTCCGCCCCCAGGGGTGGGATACAATGAGCAGTTCTTC
clone size: .; D gene: .; V gene: TRBV12-3/TRBV12-4; J gene: TRBJ2-7; CDR3 protein: CASSERPSYEQYF; CDR3 DNA: TGTGCCAGCAGCGAACGACCCTCCTACGAGCAGTACTTC
clone size: many; D gene: .; V gene: TRBV7-2; J gene: TRBJ2-3; CDR3 protein: CASTPRYNTQYF; CDR3 DNA: TGTGCCAGCACCCCCCGGTATAATACGCAGTATTTT
clone size: .; D gene: .; V gene: TRBV11-2; J gene: TRBJ1-4; CDR3 protein: CASSLGYSANEKLFF; CDR3 DNA: TGTGCCAGCAGCTTAGGGTACAGCGCTAATGAAAAACTGTTTTTT
clone size: many; D gene: .; V gene: TRBV12-3/TRBV12-4; J gene: TRBJ1-5; CDR3 protein: CASSLQWVQLYSNQPQHF; CDR3 DNA: TGTGCCAGCAGTCTTCAATGGGTCCAACTTTATAGCAATCAGCCCCAGCATTTT
clone size: few; D gene: .; V gene: TRBV12-3/TRBV12-4; J gene: TRBJ2-3; CDR3 protein: CASSLGDSNTDTQYF; CDR3 DNA: TGTGCCAGCAGTTTAGGCGACAGTAACACAGATACGCAGTATTTT
clone size: .; D gene: .; V gene: TRBV16; J gene: TRBJ1-2; CDR3 protein: CASSQSPGDNYGYTF; CDR3 DNA: TGTGCCAGCAGCCAATCCCCAGGGGATAACTATGGCTACACCTTC
clone size: .; D gene: TRBD1; V gene: TRBV11-1; J gene: TRBJ2-6; CDR3 protein: CASSLVGTGISGANVLTF; CDR3 DNA: TGTGCCAGCAGCTTAGTCGGGACAGGTATCTCTGGGGCCAACGTCCTGACTTTC
clone size: .; D gene: .; V gene: TRBV11-1; J gene: TRBJ2-7; CDR3 protein: CASSLSLDIYEQYF; CDR3 DNA: TGTGCCAGCAGCCTATCTCTGGACATCTACGAGCAGTACTTC
clone size: .; D gene: .; V gene: TRBV18; J gene: TRBJ1-1; CDR3 protein: CASSARLDTEAFF; CDR3 DNA: TGTGCCAGCTCAGCCCGTTTGGACACTGAAGCTTTCTTT
clone size: .; D gene: TRBD1; V gene: TRBV12-3/TRBV12-4; J gene: TRBJ1-5; CDR3 protein: CASGQGRPQHF; CDR3 DNA: TGTGCCAGCGGACAGGGCAGGCCCCAGCATTTT
clone size: .; D gene: .; V gene: TRBV12-3/TRBV12-4; J gene: TRBJ1-5; CDR3 protein: CASARGDNQPQHF; CDR3 DNA: TGTGCCAGCGCCAGGGGTGACAATCAGCCCCAGCATTTT
clone size: few; D gene: .; V gene: TRBV29-1; J gene: TRBJ1-4; CDR3 protein: CSVRTADKLFF; CDR3 DNA: TGCAGCGTTAGGACTGCCGATAAACTGTTTTTT
clone size: many; D gene: .; V gene: TRBV5-5; J gene: TRBJ2-3; CDR3 protein: CASSSGHRTDTQYF; CDR3 DNA: TGTGCCAGCAGCTCGGGACACCGCACAGATACGCAGTATTTT
clone size: .; D gene: .; V gene: TRBV15; J gene: TRBJ1-6; CDR3 protein: CATSRDLMVSPLHF; CDR3 DNA: TGTGCCACCAGCAGAGATTTGATGGTTTCACCCCTCCACTTT
clone size: .; D gene: TRBD1; V gene: TRBV29-1; J gene: TRBJ2-7; CDR3 protein: CSVIDRAREQYF; CDR3 DNA: TGCAGCGTCATAGACAGGGCCCGCGAGCAGTACTTC
clone size: .; D gene: TRBD2; V gene: TRBV20-1; J gene: TRBJ2-7; CDR3 protein: CSTDREGREQYF; CDR3 DNA: TGCAGTACCGACCGGGAGGGCCGCGAGCAGTACTTC
clone size: .; D gene: TRBD1; V gene: TRBV4-2; J gene: TRBJ1-1; CDR3 protein: CASRMTGVLGTEAFF; CDR3 DNA: TGTGCCAGCAGAATGACAGGGGTTCTAGGCACTGAAGCTTTCTTT
clone size: .; D gene: .; V gene: TRBV5-4; J gene: TRBJ2-4; CDR3 protein: CASSLAGGAIKNIQYF; CDR3 DNA: TGTGCCAGCAGCTTGGCGGGGGGCGCTATCAAAAACATTCAGTACTTC
clone size: few; D gene: TRBD1; V gene: TRBV6-2/TRBV6-3; J gene: TRBJ1-1; CDR3 protein: CASSFRQGLNTEAFF; CDR3 DNA: TGTGCCAGCAGTTTTCGACAGGGGCTGAACACTGAAGCTTTCTTT
clone size: .; D gene: TRBD2; V gene: TRBV7-8; J gene: TRBJ2-3; CDR3 protein: CASSSGGSPGTQYF; CDR3 DNA: TGTGCCAGCAGCTCCGGGGGGAGTCCGGGTACGCAGTATTTT
clone size: many; D gene: .; V gene: TRBV10-3; J gene: TRBJ1-1; CDR3 protein: CAIRGTPDTEAFF; CDR3 DNA: TGTGCCATCAGGGGCACCCCGGACACTGAAGCTTTCTTT
clone size: .; D gene: .; V gene: TRBV3-1; J gene: TRBJ2-5; CDR3 protein: CASSHWSETQYF; CDR3 DNA: TGTGCCAGCAGCCATTGGAGTGAGACCCAGTACTTC
clone size: few; D gene: TRBD2; V gene: TRBV11-1; J gene: TRBJ2-1; CDR3 protein: CASSLAGLMGSGTSGRANEQFF; CDR3 DNA: TGTGCCAGCAGCTTAGCAGGGCTGATGGGGTCCGGGACTAGCGGGAGGGCCAATGAGCAGTTCTTC
clone size: few; D gene: .; V gene: TRBV29-1; J gene: TRBJ2-5; CDR3 protein: CSVRRPETQYF; CDR3 DNA: TGCAGCGTTCGGCGGCCAGAGACCCAGTACTTC
clone size: many; D gene: .; V gene: TRBV20-1; J gene: TRBJ2-2; CDR3 protein: CSASDTGTYTGELFF; CDR3 DNA: TGCAGTGCTAGTGATACCGGGACTTACACCGGGGAGCTGTTTTTT